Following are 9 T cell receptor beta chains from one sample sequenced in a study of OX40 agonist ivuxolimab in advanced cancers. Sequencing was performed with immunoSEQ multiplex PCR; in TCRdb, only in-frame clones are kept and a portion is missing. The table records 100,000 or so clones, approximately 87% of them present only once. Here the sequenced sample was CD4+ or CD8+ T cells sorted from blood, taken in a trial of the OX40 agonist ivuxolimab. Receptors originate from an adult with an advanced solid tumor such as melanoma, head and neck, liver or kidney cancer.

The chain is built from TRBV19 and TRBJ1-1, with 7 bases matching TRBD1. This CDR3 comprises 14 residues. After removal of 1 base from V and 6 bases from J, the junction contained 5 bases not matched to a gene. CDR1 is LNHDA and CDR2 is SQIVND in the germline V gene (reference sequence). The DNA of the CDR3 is TGTGCCAGTAGTATAGGGGGAGGGGGCCCTGAAGCTTTCTTT. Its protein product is CASSIGGGGPEAFF.

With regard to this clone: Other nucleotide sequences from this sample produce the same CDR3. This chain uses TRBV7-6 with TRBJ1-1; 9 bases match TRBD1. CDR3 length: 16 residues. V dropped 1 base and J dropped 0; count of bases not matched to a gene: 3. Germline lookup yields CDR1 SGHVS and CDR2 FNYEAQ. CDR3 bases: TGTGCCAGCAGCTTAGTGGGGACAGGGCTGAACACTGAAGCTTTCTTT. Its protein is CASSLVGTGLNTEAFF.

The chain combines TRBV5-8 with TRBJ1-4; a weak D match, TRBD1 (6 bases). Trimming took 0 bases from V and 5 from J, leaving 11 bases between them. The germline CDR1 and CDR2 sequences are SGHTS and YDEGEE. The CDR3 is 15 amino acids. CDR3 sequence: CASSLAGQPNEKLFF. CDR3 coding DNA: TGTGCCAGCAGCTTGGCCGGACAGCCGAATGAAAAACTGTTTTTT. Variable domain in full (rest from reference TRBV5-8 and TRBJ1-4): EAGVTQSPTHLIKTRGQQATLRCSPISGHTSVYWYQQALGLGLQFLLWYDEGEERNRGNFPPRFSGRQFPNYSSELNVNALELEDSALYLCASSLAGQPNEKLFFGSGTQLSVL.

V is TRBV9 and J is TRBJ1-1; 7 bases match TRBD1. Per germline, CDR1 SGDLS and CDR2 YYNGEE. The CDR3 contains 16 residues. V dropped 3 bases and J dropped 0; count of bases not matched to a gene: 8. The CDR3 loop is CASSEAPGQLNTEAFF. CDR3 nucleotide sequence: TGTGCCAGCAGCGAGGCCCCGGGACAGCTGAACACTGAAGCTTTCTTT. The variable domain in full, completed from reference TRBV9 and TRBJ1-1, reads DSGVTQTPKHLITATGQRVTLRCSPRSGDLSVYWYQQSLDQGLQFLIQYYNGEERAKGNILERFSAQQFPDLHSELNLSSLELGDSALYFCASSEAPGQLNTEAFFGQGTRLTVV.

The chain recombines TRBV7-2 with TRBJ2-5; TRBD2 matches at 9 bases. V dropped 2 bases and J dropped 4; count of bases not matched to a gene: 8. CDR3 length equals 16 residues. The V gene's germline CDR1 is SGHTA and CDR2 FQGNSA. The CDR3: CASSLSAGGTGETQYF. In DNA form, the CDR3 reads TGTGCCAGCAGCTTATCTGCGGGGGGGACCGGAGAGACCCAGTACTTC.

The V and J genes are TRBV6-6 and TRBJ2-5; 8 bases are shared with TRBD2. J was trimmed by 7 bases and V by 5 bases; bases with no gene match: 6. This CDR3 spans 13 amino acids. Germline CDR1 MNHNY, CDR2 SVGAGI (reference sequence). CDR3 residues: CASSLNAGGTQYF. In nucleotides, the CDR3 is TGTGCCAGCAGTCTGAACGCGGGAGGGACCCAGTACTTC.

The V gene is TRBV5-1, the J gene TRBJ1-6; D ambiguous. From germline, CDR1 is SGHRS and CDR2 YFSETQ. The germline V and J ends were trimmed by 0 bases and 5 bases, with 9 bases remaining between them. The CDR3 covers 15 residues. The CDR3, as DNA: TGCGCCAGCAGCTTGGCAGCACCAGATAATTCACCCCTCCACTTT. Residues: CASSLAAPDNSPLHF.

DNA of the CDR3: TGCGCCACAACCCCTGGGATCCTTAGCGTGGGCACAGATACGCAGTATTTT. This encodes CATTPGILSVGTDTQYF. J is TRBJ2-3 and V is TRBV10-1; possibly TRBD2 for D (5 bases). V shed 10 bases and J shed 1 base, with 24 bases lying between them. CDR3 length: 17 residues. Germline values: CDR1 WNHNN, CDR2 SYGVQD (reference sequence).

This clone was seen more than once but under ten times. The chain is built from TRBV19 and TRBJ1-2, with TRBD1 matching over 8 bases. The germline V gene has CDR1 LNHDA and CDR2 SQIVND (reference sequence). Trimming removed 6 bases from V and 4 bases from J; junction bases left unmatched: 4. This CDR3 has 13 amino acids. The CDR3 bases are TGTGCCAGTAGCCCAACAGGGGGCTATGGCTACACCTTC. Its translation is CASSPTGGYGYTF.